What follows describes a single T cell receptor beta chain. The sample is drawn from a study of blood T cell repertoires in COVID-19. Background on the study: Collection of acute and convalescent COVID-19 samples took place in the United States, Italy and Spain. Nucleic acid was either cDNA or gDNA, and it came from T cells, B-cell-depleted T cells, or PBMCs.

As processed by the authors: Nucleated cell number was recorded as an estimate derived from reference gene primer amplification. The assay was immunoSEQ multiplex PCR, and TCRdb's table has in-frame clones only and misses some. Clone size and V and J calls were adopted from that table, with D and trimming inferred from the DNA. The data hold some 35,000 clones, with 70% to 90% observed a single time. Germline V CDR1 and CDR2: SEHNR, FQNEAQ (reference sequence). With 1 base removed from V and 6 bases from J, the gap between germline ends came to 10 bases. The CDR3 has 14 amino acids. This chain links TRBV7-9 with TRBJ1-5; tentative D call: TRBD1 (5 bases). The sample taken for sequencing was peripheral blood. The TCR sequence derives from a man between 65 and 85 years old with active COVID-19. The CDR3 coding sequence is TGTGCCAGCAGCTTAGGGGGCCTCGGTCAGCCCCAGCATTTT. This gives the protein CASSLGGLGQPQHF.